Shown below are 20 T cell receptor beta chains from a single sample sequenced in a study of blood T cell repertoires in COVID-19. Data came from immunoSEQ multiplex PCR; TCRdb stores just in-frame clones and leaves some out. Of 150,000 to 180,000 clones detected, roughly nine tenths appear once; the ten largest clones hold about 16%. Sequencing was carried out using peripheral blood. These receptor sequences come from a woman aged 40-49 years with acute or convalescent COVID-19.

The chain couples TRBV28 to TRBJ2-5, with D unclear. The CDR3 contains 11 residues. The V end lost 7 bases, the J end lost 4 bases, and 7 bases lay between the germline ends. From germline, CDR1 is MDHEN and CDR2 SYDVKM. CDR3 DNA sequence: TGTGCCAGCACGAGTGTAGAGACCCAGTACTTC. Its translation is CASTSVETQYF.

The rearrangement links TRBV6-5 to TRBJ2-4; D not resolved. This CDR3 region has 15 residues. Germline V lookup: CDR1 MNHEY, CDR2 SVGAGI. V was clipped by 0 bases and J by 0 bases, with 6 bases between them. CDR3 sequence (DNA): TGTGCCAGCAGTTACTCATTCCTAGCCAAAAACATTCAGTACTTC. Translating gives CASSYSFLAKNIQYF.

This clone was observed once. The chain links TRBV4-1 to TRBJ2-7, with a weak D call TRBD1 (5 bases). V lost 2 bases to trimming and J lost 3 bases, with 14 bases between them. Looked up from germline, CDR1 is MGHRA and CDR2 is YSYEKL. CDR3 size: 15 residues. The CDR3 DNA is TGCGCCAGCAGCCAATCACAGGAATCCCTCTACGAGCAGTACTTC. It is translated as CASSQSQESLYEQYF.

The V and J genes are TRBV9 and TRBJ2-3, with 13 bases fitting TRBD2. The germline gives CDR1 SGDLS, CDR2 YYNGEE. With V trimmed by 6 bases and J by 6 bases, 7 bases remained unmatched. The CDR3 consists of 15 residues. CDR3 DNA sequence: TGTGCCAGCACCGGACTAGCGGGAGCCTGGGATACGCAGTATTTT. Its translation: CASTGLAGAWDTQYF. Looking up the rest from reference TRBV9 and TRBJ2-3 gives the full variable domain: DSGVTQTPKHLITATGQRVTLRCSPRSGDLSVYWYQQSLDQGLQFLIQYYNGEERAKGNILERFSAQQFPDLHSELNLSSLELGDSALYFCASTGLAGAWDTQYFGPGTRLTVL.

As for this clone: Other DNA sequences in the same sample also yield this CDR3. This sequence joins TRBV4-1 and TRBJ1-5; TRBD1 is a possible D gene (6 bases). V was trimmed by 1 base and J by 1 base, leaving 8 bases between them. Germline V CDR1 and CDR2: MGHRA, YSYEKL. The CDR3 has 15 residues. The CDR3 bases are TGCGCCAGCAGCCAAGCCGACAGGAGCAATCAGCCCCAGCATTTT. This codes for CASSQADRSNQPQHF.

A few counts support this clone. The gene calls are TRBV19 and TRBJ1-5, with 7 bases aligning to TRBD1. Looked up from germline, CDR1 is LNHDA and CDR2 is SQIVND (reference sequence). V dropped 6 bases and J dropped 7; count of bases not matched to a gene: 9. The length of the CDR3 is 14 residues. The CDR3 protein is CASRHTGEVQPQHF. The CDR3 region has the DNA TGTGCCAGTAGACATACAGGGGAGGTACAGCCCCAGCATTTT.

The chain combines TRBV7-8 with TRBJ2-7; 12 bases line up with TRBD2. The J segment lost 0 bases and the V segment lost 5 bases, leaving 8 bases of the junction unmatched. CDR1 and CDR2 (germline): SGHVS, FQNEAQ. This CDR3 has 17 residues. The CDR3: CASSTQLAGGFSYEQYF. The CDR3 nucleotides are TGTGCCAGCAGCACTCAACTAGCGGGGGGTTTCTCCTACGAGCAGTACTTC. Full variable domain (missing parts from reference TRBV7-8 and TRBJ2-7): GAGVSQSPRYKVAKRGQDVALRCDPISGHVSLFWYQQALGQGPEFLTYFQNEAQLDKSGLPSDRFFAERPEGSVSTLKIQRTQQEDSAVYLCASSTQLAGGFSYEQYFGPGTRLTVT.

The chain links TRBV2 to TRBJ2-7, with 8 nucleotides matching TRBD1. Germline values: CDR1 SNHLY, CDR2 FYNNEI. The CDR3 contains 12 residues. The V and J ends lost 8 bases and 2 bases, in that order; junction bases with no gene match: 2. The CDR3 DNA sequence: TGTGCCAGCCGGACAGGGACCTACGAGCAGTACTTC. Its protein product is CASRTGTYEQYF.

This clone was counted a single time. The DNA of the CDR3 is TGTGCCACCAGTGAAGGGACAGGGCGTTTTGATCAGCCCCAGCATTTT. Protein: CATSEGTGRFDQPQHF. The chain has TRBV24-1 and TRBJ1-5; TRBD1 agrees at 9 bases. This CDR3 has 16 residues. Losses at the gene ends were 4 bases for V and 5 bases for J; bases not matched to a gene: 8. Per the germline V gene, CDR1 is KGHDR and CDR2 is SFDVKD.

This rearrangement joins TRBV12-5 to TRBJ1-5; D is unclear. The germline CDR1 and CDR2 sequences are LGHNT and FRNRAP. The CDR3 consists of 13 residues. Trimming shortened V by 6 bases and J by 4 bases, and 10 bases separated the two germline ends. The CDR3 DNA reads TGTGCTAGTGGGGCGGAAGAAAATCAGCCCCAGCATTTT. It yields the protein CASGAEENQPQHF. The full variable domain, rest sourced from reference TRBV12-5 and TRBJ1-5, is DARVTQTPRHKVTEMGQEVTMRCQPILGHNTVFWYRQTMMQGLELLAYFRNRAPLDDSGMPKDRFSAEMPDATLATLKIQPSEPRDSAVYFCASGAEENQPQHFGDGTRLSIL.

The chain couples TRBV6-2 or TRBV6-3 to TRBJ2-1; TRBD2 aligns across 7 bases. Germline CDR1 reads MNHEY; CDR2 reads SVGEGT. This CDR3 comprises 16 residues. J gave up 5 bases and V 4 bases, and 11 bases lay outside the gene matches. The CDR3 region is CASSFAGVTQNNEQFF. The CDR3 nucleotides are TGTGCCAGCAGTTTTGCGGGAGTGACCCAAAACAATGAGCAGTTCTTC.

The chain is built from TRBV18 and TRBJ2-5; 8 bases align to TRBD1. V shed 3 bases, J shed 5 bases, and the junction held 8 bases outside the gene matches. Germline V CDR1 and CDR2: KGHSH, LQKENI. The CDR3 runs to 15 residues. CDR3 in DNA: TGTGCCAGCTCACCGGTACAGGGGGTCGGTGAGACCCAGTACTTC. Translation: CASSPVQGVGETQYF.

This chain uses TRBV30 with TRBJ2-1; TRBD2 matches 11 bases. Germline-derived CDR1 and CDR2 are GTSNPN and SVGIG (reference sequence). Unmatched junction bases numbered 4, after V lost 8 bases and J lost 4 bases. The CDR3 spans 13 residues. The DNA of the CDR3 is TGTGCCCGAAGACTAGCGGGGTACAATGAGCAGTTCTTC. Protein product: CARRLAGYNEQFF.

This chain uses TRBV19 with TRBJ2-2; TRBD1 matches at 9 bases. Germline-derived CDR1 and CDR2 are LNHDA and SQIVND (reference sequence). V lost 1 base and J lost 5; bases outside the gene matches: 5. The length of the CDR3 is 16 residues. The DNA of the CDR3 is TGTGCCAGTAGTATAGCCGGGACAGGGCTGACCGGGGAGCTGTTTTTT. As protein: CASSIAGTGLTGELFF.

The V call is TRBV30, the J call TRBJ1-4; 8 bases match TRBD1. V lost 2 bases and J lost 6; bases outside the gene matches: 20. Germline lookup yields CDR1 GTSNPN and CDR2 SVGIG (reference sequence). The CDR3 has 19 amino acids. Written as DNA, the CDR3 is TGTGCCTGGAGTACATTTACAGGGGGACTTATCAGTGGGGATGAAAAACTGTTTTTT. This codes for CAWSTFTGGLISGDEKLFF. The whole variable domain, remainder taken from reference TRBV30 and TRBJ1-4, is SQTIHQWPATLVQPVGSPLSLECTVEGTSNPNLYWYRQAAGRGLQLLFYSVGIGQISSEVPQNLSASRPQDRQFILSSKKLLLSDSGFYLCAWSTFTGGLISGDEKLFFGSGTQLSVL.

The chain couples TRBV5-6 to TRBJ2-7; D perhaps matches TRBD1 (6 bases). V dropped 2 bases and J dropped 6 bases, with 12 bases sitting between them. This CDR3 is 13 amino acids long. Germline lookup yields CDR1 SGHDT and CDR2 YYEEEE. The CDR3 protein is CASSFGVGAEQYF. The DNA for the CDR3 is TGTGCCAGCAGCTTTGGGGTGGGGGCCGAGCAGTACTTC.

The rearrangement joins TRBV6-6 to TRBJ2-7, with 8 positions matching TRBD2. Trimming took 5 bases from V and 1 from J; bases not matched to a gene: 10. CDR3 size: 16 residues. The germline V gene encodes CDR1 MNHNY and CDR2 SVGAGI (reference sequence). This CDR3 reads CASSPREREWSYEQYF. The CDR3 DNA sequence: TGTGCCAGCAGTCCAAGGGAGCGGGAGTGGTCCTACGAGCAGTACTTC.

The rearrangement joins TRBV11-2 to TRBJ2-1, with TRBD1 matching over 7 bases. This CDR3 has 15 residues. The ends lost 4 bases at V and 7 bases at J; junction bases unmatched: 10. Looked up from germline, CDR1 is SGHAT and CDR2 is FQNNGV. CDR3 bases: TGTGCCAGCAGCTCCCACAGGGGCGAGAAAAATGAGCAGTTCTTC. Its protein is CASSSHRGEKNEQFF.

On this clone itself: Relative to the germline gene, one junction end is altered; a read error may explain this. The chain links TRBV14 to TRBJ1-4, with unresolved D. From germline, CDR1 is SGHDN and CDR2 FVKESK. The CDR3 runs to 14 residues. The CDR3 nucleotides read TGTGCCAGAAGCCCCCCCCTGGAGGGTGAAAAACTGTTTTTT. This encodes CARSPPLEGEKLFF.

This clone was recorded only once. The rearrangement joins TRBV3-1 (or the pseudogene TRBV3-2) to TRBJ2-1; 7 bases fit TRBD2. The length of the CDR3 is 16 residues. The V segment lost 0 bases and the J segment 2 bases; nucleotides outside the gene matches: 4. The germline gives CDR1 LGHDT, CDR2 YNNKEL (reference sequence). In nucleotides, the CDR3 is TGTGCCAGCAGCCAAGATCTAGCGGCAGCCTACAATGAGCAGTTCTTC. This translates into CASSQDLAAAYNEQFF.